The 18 T cell receptor beta chains in this list originate from one sample, sequenced in a study of cytomegalovirus exposure and HLA in healthy donors. Here immunoSEQ multiplex PCR was the method, and the copy in TCRdb shows in-frame clones only, minus some. The table lists roughly 250,000 clones, 90% of them singletons. Source material: PBMCs. These receptors were obtained from a woman between 18 and 29 years old in good health and CMV-seronegative.

The V and J genes are TRBV19 and TRBJ2-2; TRBD1 matches 11 bases. The V segment lost 6 bases and the J segment 4 bases; nucleotides outside the gene matches: 4. This CDR3 is 15 amino acids long. Germline-derived CDR1 and CDR2 are LNHDA and SQIVND (reference sequence). The CDR3: CASSPGTGGTGELFF. In nucleotides, the CDR3 is TGTGCCAGTAGCCCCGGGACAGGGGGCACCGGGGAGCTGTTTTTT.

CDR3 nucleotides: TGTGCCAGCTCACCTGTAGGGGGCCTATACAATGAGCAGTTCTTC. The encoded protein is CASSPVGGLYNEQFF. This chain joins TRBV18 and TRBJ2-1, with 7 nucleotides matching TRBD1. Per the germline V gene, CDR1 is KGHSH and CDR2 is LQKENI. The V segment lost 3 bases and the J segment 4 bases; nucleotides outside the gene matches: 6. The CDR3 covers 15 residues.

This chain uses TRBV6-7 with TRBJ2-1, with 8 bases that match TRBD1. TRBV6-7 is an ORF for which the function is uncertain. The J segment lost 9 bases and the V segment lost 8 bases, leaving 15 bases of the junction unmatched. The CDR3 spans 15 residues. For the CDR3, the DNA is TGTGCCAGCCACCCCGGGACAGGCTTAGGTACTGAGCAGTTCTTC. Its translation is CASHPGTGLGTEQFF.

V usage is TRBV5-1 and J usage is TRBJ2-2, with TRBD1 as a possible D gene (6 bases). Between the trimmed V and J ends, which lost 6 bases and 1 base, there was a span of 13 bases. The CDR3 length is 15 residues. CDR1 SGHRS and CDR2 YFSETQ come from the germline V gene. This CDR3 reads CASTSGTKNTGELFF. DNA for the CDR3: TGCGCCAGCACGTCCGGGACAAAGAACACCGGGGAGCTGTTTTTT.

This chain connects TRBV28 to TRBJ1-5, with 10 nucleotides matching TRBD1. The V segment lost 4 bases and the J segment 1 base; nucleotides outside the gene matches: 7. Germline assignment: CDR1 MDHEN and CDR2 SYDVKM. The CDR3 consists of 17 residues. CDR3 in DNA: TGTGCCAGCAGTTCGGGACAGGGGCACTTAAGCAATCAGCCCCAGCATTTT. Protein product: CASSSGQGHLSNQPQHF.

The genes are TRBV4-1 and TRBJ2-3, with 8 bases matching TRBD1. V shed 4 bases, J shed 3 bases, and the junction held 9 bases outside the gene matches. The CDR3 has 16 residues. Germline V lookup: CDR1 MGHRA, CDR2 YSYEKL. The DNA for the CDR3 is TGCGCCAGCAGCCCAACAGGGGGTCCGGGAACAGATACGCAGTATTTT. Translating gives CASSPTGGPGTDTQYF.

This chain uses TRBV18 with TRBJ2-1, with 7 nucleotides matching TRBD1. The CDR3 runs to 15 residues. V dropped 5 bases and J dropped 4; count of bases not matched to a gene: 8. Germline-derived CDR1 and CDR2 are KGHSH and LQKENI. The chain's CDR3 is CASSARDRQYNEQFF. In nucleotides, the CDR3 is TGTGCCAGCTCAGCCCGGGACAGACAATACAATGAGCAGTTCTTC.

V and J are TRBV7-6 and TRBJ2-5, with D uncertain. Germline values: CDR1 SGHVS, CDR2 FNYEAQ. V dropped 2 bases and J dropped 1 base, with 5 bases sitting between them. This CDR3 is built from 13 residues. CDR3 in amino acids: CASSLSGQETQYF. The CDR3 bases are TGTGCCAGCAGCTTATCGGGCCAAGAGACCCAGTACTTC.

The sample holds one count of this clone. The rearrangement uses TRBV6-1 and TRBJ1-1, with 10 bases fitting TRBD1. CDR3 length equals 15 residues. Trimming cost V 6 bases and J 4 bases; bases outside gene matches: 8. CDR1 and CDR2 (germline): MNHNS, SASEGT. CDR3 residues: CASRGTGTGVTEAFF. Here the CDR3 DNA reads TGTGCCAGCAGAGGGACCGGGACAGGGGTCACTGAAGCTTTCTTT.

The CDR3 here is CASSSSRGGTGELFF. In DNA form, the CDR3 reads TGTGCCAGCAGCAGCTCGCGGGGGGGCACCGGGGAGCTGTTTTTT. The chain recombines TRBV9 with TRBJ2-2, with 9 nucleotides matching TRBD2. V lost 4 bases to trimming and J lost 4 bases; unmatched junction nucleotides: 5. This CDR3 is built from 15 residues. Looked up from germline, CDR1 is SGDLS and CDR2 is YYNGEE.

Turning to this clone: At the DNA level, this CDR3 is encoded by other sequences in the same sample as well. The chain is built from TRBV28 and TRBJ1-5, with 10 positions matching TRBD1. The trim removed 4 bases at V and 2 bases at J, leaving 2 bases unmatched. The CDR3 sequence is 15 residues long. Germline V CDR1 and CDR2: MDHEN, SYDVKM. The CDR3 DNA sequence: TGTGCCAGCAGTTCCGGGACAGGGGGCAATCAGCCCCAGCATTTT. The encoded protein is CASSSGTGGNQPQHF. Combining the CDR3 with reference TRBV28 and TRBJ1-5 gives the whole variable domain DVKVTQSSRYLVKRTGEKVFLECVQDMDHENMFWYRQDPGLGLRLIYFSYDVKMKEKGDIPEGYSVSREKKERFSLILESASTNQTSMYLCASSSGTGGNQPQHFGDGTRLSIL.

The genes are TRBV4-1 and TRBJ2-3; 10 nucleotides match TRBD2. Losses at the gene ends were 1 base for V and 3 bases for J; bases not matched to a gene: 7. From germline, CDR1 is MGHRA and CDR2 YSYEKL. The CDR3 is made up of 17 amino acids. The CDR3 loop is CASSQVAAGGGTDTQYF. CDR3 coding DNA: TGCGCCAGCAGCCAAGTGGCAGCGGGGGGGGGAACAGATACGCAGTATTTT.

For the CDR3, the DNA is TGCAGCGTTGGGGGCCGACTGAACACCGGGGAGCTGTTTTTT. It yields the protein CSVGGRLNTGELFF. This rearrangement joins TRBV29-1 to TRBJ2-2, with D possibly TRBD1 on 5 matching bases. The germline CDR1 and CDR2 sequences are SQVTM and ANQGSEA. V lost 4 bases and J lost 1, with 10 bases in between. This CDR3 spans 14 amino acids.

The chain links TRBV19 to TRBJ1-1; 7 bases agree with TRBD1. The CDR3 loop spans 15 amino acids. Germline assignment: CDR1 LNHDA and CDR2 SQIVND (reference sequence). The V segment lost 6 bases and the J segment 1 base; nucleotides outside the gene matches: 8. CDR3 region: CASRDAKGANTEAFF. The DNA of the CDR3 is TGTGCCAGTAGGGATGCAAAGGGGGCGAACACTGAAGCTTTCTTT.

The chain recombines TRBV2 with TRBJ2-3; 7 bases match TRBD2. V was clipped by 7 bases and J by 0 bases; unmatched bases: 4. CDR1 SNHLY and CDR2 FYNNEI come from the germline V gene. The CDR3 has 14 amino acids. The CDR3 bases are TGTGCCAGCAAGGGAGGGACTAGCACAGATACGCAGTATTTT. Protein sequence: CASKGGTSTDTQYF.

The gene calls are TRBV15 and TRBJ1-1, with a tentative D call TRBD1 (5 bases). Trimming stripped 2 bases from V and 3 bases from J, with 13 bases between. Looked up from germline, CDR1 is LNHNV and CDR2 is YYDKDF (reference sequence). The CDR3 has 15 residues. The CDR3 region has the DNA TGTGCCACCAGCAGAACCGGGCCGGGGGACACTGAAGCTTTCTTT. It codes for CATSRTGPGDTEAFF.

The V and J genes are TRBV28 and TRBJ2-1; 9 bases fit TRBD1. The length of the CDR3 is 14 residues. The germline V gene has CDR1 MDHEN and CDR2 SYDVKM. This chain's CDR3 is CGSNRGPSYNEQFF. The CDR3 DNA is TGTGGTTCAAACAGGGGGCCGAGTTACAATGAGCAGTTCTTC.

The chain uses TRBV5-1 and TRBJ2-1; D might be TRBD1 (5 bases). V lost 2 bases to trimming and J lost 7 bases, with 7 bases between them. The germline V gene has CDR1 SGHRS and CDR2 YFSETQ. The CDR3 sequence is 12 residues long. The CDR3 protein is CASSLGENEQFF. The CDR3 bases are TGCGCCAGCAGCTTAGGGGAAAATGAGCAGTTCTTC.